One and the same sample provided the 10 T cell receptor beta chains below, sequenced in a study of CD8+ T cells in alopecia areata. Investigators isolated RNA and reverse transcribed it into cDNA to act as the sequencing template. This table comes from immunoSEQ multiplex PCR, and its TCRdb copy is limited to in-frame clones, with some not included. The sample holds 130,000 to 150,000 clones, approximately 50% seen once. Source material: CD4+ T cells sorted from blood. Receptor source: a human donor with alopecia areata.

The chain recombines TRBV5-1 with TRBJ2-3, with D unresolved. Trimming shortened V by 4 bases and J by 2 bases, and 8 bases separated the two germline ends. Germline V gene data show CDR1 as SGHRS and CDR2 as YFSETQ. The CDR3 totals 13 residues. For the CDR3, the DNA is TGCGCCAGCAGCGCGAGATACACAGATACGCAGTATTTT. Translated, it gives CASSARYTDTQYF.

The rearrangement joins TRBV29-1 to TRBJ1-2; TRBD1 matches at 7 bases. J lost 5 bases, V lost 4 bases, and 4 bases had no gene match. The germline gives CDR1 SQVTM, CDR2 ANQGSEA. The length of the CDR3 is 12 residues. CDR3 in amino acids: CSVVDREYGYTF. The CDR3 DNA reads TGCAGCGTTGTTGACAGGGAATATGGCTACACCTTC. Supplemented by reference TRBV29-1 and TRBJ1-2, the full variable domain reads SAVISQKPSRDICQRGTSLTIQCQVDSQVTMMFWYRQQPGQSLTLIATANQGSEATYESGFVIDKFPISRPNLTFSTLTVSNMSPEDSSIYLCSVVDREYGYTFGSGTRLTVV.

This clone came up a few times. This chain uses TRBV2 with TRBJ2-1; possibly TRBD1 for D (5 bases). This CDR3 has 15 amino acids. CDR1 and CDR2 from the germline V gene are SNHLY and FYNNEI. The germline V and J ends were trimmed by 7 bases and 2 bases, with 15 bases remaining between them. The CDR3 sequence is CASNPRGRTYNEQFF. CDR3 nucleotide sequence: TGTGCCAGCAACCCAAGGGGTCGAACCTACAATGAGCAGTTCTTC. Combining the CDR3 with reference TRBV2 and TRBJ2-1 gives the whole variable domain EPEVTQTPSHQVTQMGQEVILRCVPISNHLYFYWYRQILGQKVEFLVSFYNNEISEKSEIFDDQFSVERPDGSNFTLKIRSTKLEDSAMYFCASNPRGRTYNEQFFGPGTRLTVL.

The V and J genes are TRBV5-1 and TRBJ2-3; TRBD2 agrees at 9 bases. Germline trimming cut 0 bases from V and 1 base from J; bases unmatched to any gene: 3. Germline assignment: CDR1 SGHRS and CDR2 YFSETQ. The CDR3 totals 16 residues. The CDR3 protein is CASSLEASGGTDTQYF. DNA for the CDR3: TGCGCCAGCAGCTTGGAAGCTAGCGGGGGCACAGATACGCAGTATTTT.

The chain is built from TRBV6-5 and TRBJ2-5, with TRBD1 identical over 7 bases. Trimming at V came to 7 bases and at J to 6 bases, leaving 8 bases not matched to a gene. The CDR3 is 13 amino acids. The germline gives CDR1 MNHEY, CDR2 SVGAGI. DNA for the CDR3: TGTGCCAGCAAGATGACAGGGTTCCAGACCCAGTACTTC. Translated, it gives CASKMTGFQTQYF.

A single count supports this clone. The genes are TRBV10-3 and TRBJ2-7, with 10 bases lining up with TRBD1. Unmatched junction bases numbered 4, after V lost 6 bases and J lost 5 bases. This CDR3 is 13 amino acids long. Germline V lookup: CDR1 ENHRY, CDR2 SYGVKD. The CDR3, as DNA: TGTGCCATCAGAGGACAGGGGGACGACGAGCAGTACTTC. It encodes CAIRGQGDDEQYF.

The chain employs TRBV29-1 and TRBJ2-2; TRBD1 is a possible D gene (5 bases). The CDR3 runs 14 residues. Germline V gives CDR1 SQVTM, CDR2 ANQGSEA. V was clipped by 4 bases and J by 0 bases, with 9 bases between them. The CDR3 coding sequence is TGCAGCGTTGGACAGATACCGAACACCGGGGAGCTGTTTTTT. This encodes CSVGQIPNTGELFF.

The CDR3 sequence is CASSVPRSHNEQFF. CDR3 bases: TGTGCCAGCAGCGTACCGAGGAGCCACAATGAGCAGTTCTTC. The chain employs TRBV7-9 and TRBJ2-1; D is ambiguous. This CDR3 is 14 amino acids long. Germline CDR1 and CDR2: SEHNR and FQNEAQ (reference sequence). Trimming removed 5 bases from V and 5 bases from J, with 13 bases in between.

The chain carries TRBV30 and TRBJ2-5, with D perhaps matching TRBD2 (5 bases). The CDR3 is 17 residues long. Germline CDR1 and CDR2: GTSNPN and SVGIG (reference sequence). Trimming cost V 3 bases and J 5 bases, with 25 bases left between them. CDR3 protein: CAWREALERVIGETQYF. The CDR3 DNA sequence: TGTGCCTGGAGGGAGGCCCTAGAACGGGTCATCGGGGAGACCCAGTACTTC.

This clone was seen only a few times. V gene TRBV5-1 combines with J gene TRBJ2-5; tentative D call: TRBD2 (5 bases). This CDR3 contains 13 residues. V dropped 3 bases and J dropped 4 bases, with 10 bases sitting between them. CDR1 and CDR2 (germline): SGHRS, YFSETQ. CDR3 in amino acids: CASSSWESETQYF. CDR3 sequence (DNA): TGCGCCAGCAGCTCATGGGAGTCAGAGACCCAGTACTTC. Supplemented by reference TRBV5-1 and TRBJ2-5, the full variable domain reads KAGVTQTPRYLIKTRGQQVTLSCSPISGHRSVSWYQQTPGQGLQFLFEYFSETQRNKGNFPGRFSGRQFSNSRSEMNVSTLELGDSALYLCASSSWESETQYFGPGTRLLVL.